Presented here are 27 T cell receptor beta chains from one specimen sequenced in a study of shared clonotypes between healthy human individuals. Naive CD8 populations comprised CD45RO-negative cells positively selected for CCR7, excluding terminally differentiated effector memory CD45RA+ cells. Data came from immunoSEQ multiplex PCR; TCRdb stores just in-frame clones and leaves some out. The data contain about 1,800,000 clones, just under 95% of them singletons. Sequencing used naive CD8+ T cells sorted from blood. These receptors were collected from a man in his late teens or twenties in good health.

The V and J genes are TRBV13 and TRBJ2-7; D is ambiguous. The V and J ends lost 5 bases and 1 base respectively, with 12 bases between them. The CDR3 consists of 14 residues. Germline V gene data show CDR1 as PRHDT and CDR2 as FYEKMQ (reference sequence). CDR3 coding DNA: TGTGCCAGCAGCCCACCCCGCTTGTCCTACGAGCAGTACTTC. It encodes CASSPPRLSYEQYF.

The chain links TRBV5-6 to TRBJ2-3, with D perhaps matching TRBD1 (5 bases). Germline lookup yields CDR1 SGHDT and CDR2 YYEEEE. Trimming took off 2 bases at V and 2 bases at J, with 15 bases between the two ends. CDR3 length: 16 amino acids. CDR3 in amino acids: CASSLQASGYTDTQYF. CDR3 in DNA: TGTGCCAGCAGCTTACAGGCCTCCGGATACACAGATACGCAGTATTTT.

The chain joins TRBV9 to TRBJ2-7, with TRBD1 identical over 9 bases. Germline V CDR1 and CDR2: SGDLS, YYNGEE. V shed 3 bases, J shed 5 bases, and the junction held 9 bases outside the gene matches. CDR3 size: 15 residues. The CDR3 here is CASSAQGQGVDEQYF. DNA of the CDR3: TGTGCCAGCAGCGCCCAGGGACAGGGCGTGGACGAGCAGTACTTC. The full variable domain, with the rest looked up from reference TRBV9 and TRBJ2-7, is DSGVTQTPKHLITATGQRVTLRCSPRSGDLSVYWYQQSLDQGLQFLIQYYNGEERAKGNILERFSAQQFPDLHSELNLSSLELGDSALYFCASSAQGQGVDEQYFGPGTRLTVT.

The rearrangement joins TRBV11-2 to TRBJ2-1; 9 bases fit TRBD1. V dropped 6 bases and J dropped 3; count of bases not matched to a gene: 0. The CDR3 is 13 residues long. The germline V gene has CDR1 SGHAT and CDR2 FQNNGV. The CDR3 loop is CASRDRGYNEQFF. CDR3 nucleotides: TGTGCCAGCAGGGACAGGGGCTACAATGAGCAGTTCTTC.

The chain has TRBV4-3 and TRBJ2-1; TRBD2 aligns across 7 bases. Per germline, CDR1 LGHNA and CDR2 YSLEER. V lost 1 base to trimming and J lost 1 base; unmatched junction nucleotides: 4. This CDR3 is 16 amino acids long. The CDR3 is CASSQAGRPSYNEQFF. CDR3 DNA sequence: TGCGCCAGCAGCCAAGCCGGGAGGCCTTCCTACAATGAGCAGTTCTTC.

This clone was picked up one time. The sample contains more than one DNA sequence encoding this CDR3. The V gene is TRBV7-9, the J gene TRBJ2-5; D gene unclear. Germline CDR1 is SEHNR and CDR2 is FQNEAQ (reference sequence). CDR3 size: 12 residues. The V end was cut by 1 base, the J end by 5 bases, with 5 bases between. This CDR3 is CASSLVEETQYF. The CDR3 nucleotides are TGTGCCAGCAGCTTAGTCGAGGAGACCCAGTACTTC. Full variable domain (remainder filled in from reference TRBV7-9 and TRBJ2-5): DTGVSQNPRHKITKRGQNVTFRCDPISEHNRLYWYRQTLGQGPEFLTYFQNEAQLEKSRLLSDRFSAERPKGSFSTLEIQRTEQGDSAMYLCASSLVEETQYFGPGTRLLVL.

The chain uses TRBV11-2 and TRBJ2-1; D unclear. The germline CDR1 and CDR2 sequences are SGHAT and FQNNGV. V was cut by 0 bases and J by 8 bases, with 14 bases left in between. The CDR3 has 15 residues. The CDR3 reads CASSLEARIPDEQFF. CDR3 DNA sequence: TGTGCCAGCAGCTTAGAGGCTAGAATCCCGGATGAGCAGTTCTTC.

The CDR3 here is CATTPGTGRYGYTF. The DNA for the CDR3 is TGTGCCACCACGCCAGGAACGGGCCGTTATGGCTACACCTTC. This sequence joins TRBV19 and TRBJ1-2; D gene ambiguous. V lost 10 bases to trimming and J lost 5 bases, with 20 bases between them. CDR3 size: 14 residues. Looked up from germline, CDR1 is LNHDA and CDR2 is SQIVND (reference sequence).

This chain connects TRBV4-3 to TRBJ2-4; tentatively, D is TRBD1 (6 bases). V was clipped by 0 bases and J by 5 bases, with 14 bases between them. The CDR3 has 16 residues. CDR1 is LGHNA, CDR2 YSLEER, per germline. DNA of the CDR3: TGCGCCAGCAGCCAAGATGCAGGGGAAGGGGAAAACATTCAGTACTTC. The encoded protein is CASSQDAGEGENIQYF.

V gene TRBV28 combines with J gene TRBJ2-2; the match to TRBD1 covers 8 bases. The CDR3 spans 16 residues. Trimming removed 5 bases from V and 6 bases from J; junction bases left unmatched: 11. Germline V CDR1 and CDR2: MDHEN, SYDVKM. This chain's CDR3 is CASSPPRTGSAGELFF. As DNA, the CDR3 is TGTGCCAGCAGTCCCCCCCGGACAGGGAGTGCCGGGGAGCTGTTTTTT. Combining the CDR3 with reference TRBV28 and TRBJ2-2 gives the whole variable domain DVKVTQSSRYLVKRTGEKVFLECVQDMDHENMFWYRQDPGLGLRLIYFSYDVKMKEKGDIPEGYSVSREKKERFSLILESASTNQTSMYLCASSPPRTGSAGELFFGEGSRLTVL.

This clone was counted a single time. The chain is built from TRBV5-4 and TRBJ2-7; D is unresolved. The V end was cut by 3 bases, the J end by 0 bases, with 13 bases between. Germline V CDR1 and CDR2: SGHNT, YYREEE (reference sequence). The CDR3 contains 15 residues. Written as DNA, the CDR3 is TGTGCCAGCAGCTCAAACCAGGAAAGCTCCTACGAGCAGTACTTC. Its protein product is CASSSNQESSYEQYF.

The chain has TRBV13 and TRBJ2-5; TRBD2 agrees at 11 bases. Germline V gives CDR1 PRHDT, CDR2 FYEKMQ (reference sequence). The V gene end was trimmed by 1 base and the J gene end by 5 bases; junction bases not matched to a gene: 6. The CDR3 runs to 16 residues. CDR3 loop: CASSLADSGRDETQYF. CDR3 in DNA: TGTGCCAGCAGCTTAGCAGATAGCGGGAGGGACGAGACCCAGTACTTC. The whole variable domain, remainder taken from reference TRBV13 and TRBJ2-5, is AAGVIQSPRHLIKEKRETATLKCYPIPRHDTVYWYQQGPGQDPQFLISFYEKMQSDKGSIPDRFSAQQFSDYHSELNMSSLELGDSALYFCASSLADSGRDETQYFGPGTRLLVL.

This clone came up a few times. The sample contains more than one DNA sequence encoding this CDR3. V is TRBV28 and J is TRBJ1-5; D remains unclear. V was shortened by 2 bases and J by 3 bases, with 8 bases between the two germline ends. This CDR3 has 14 residues. CDR1 MDHEN and CDR2 SYDVKM come from the germline V gene. CDR3 in DNA: TGTGCCAGCAGTTTACGGGTCTTCAATCAGCCCCAGCATTTT. Amino acid sequence: CASSLRVFNQPQHF.

This clone was counted once. J is TRBJ1-2 and V is TRBV5-5; 9 bases map to TRBD1. This CDR3 has 14 residues. Germline CDR1 reads SGHKS; CDR2 reads YYEKEE (reference sequence). With V trimmed by 0 bases and J by 7 bases, 4 bases remained unmatched. CDR3 amino acids: CASSLGTGGSGYTF. In DNA form, the CDR3 reads TGTGCCAGCAGCTTGGGAACAGGGGGCTCTGGCTACACCTTC.

V and J are TRBV7-9 and TRBJ2-3, with 9 bases that match TRBD2. This CDR3 region has 17 residues. V lost 4 bases, J lost 1 base, and 9 bases stayed unmatched. The germline gives CDR1 SEHNR, CDR2 FQNEAQ (reference sequence). This chain's CDR3 is CASSSALAGGRTDTQYF. The CDR3, as DNA: TGTGCCAGCAGCTCCGCACTGGCGGGGGGGCGCACAGATACGCAGTATTTT.

Concerning this clone itself: The sample carries other DNA sequences with the same CDR3. The V and J genes are TRBV4-1 and TRBJ2-7, with TRBD2 identical over 11 bases. CDR1 is MGHRA and CDR2 is YSYEKL in the germline V gene. Trimming took 3 bases from V and 2 from J; bases not matched to a gene: 6. The CDR3 totals 16 residues. DNA of the CDR3: TGCGCCAGCAGCCAGACCGGGACTAGCGGTACCTACGAGCAGTACTTC. Protein: CASSQTGTSGTYEQYF.

V usage is TRBV7-9 and J usage is TRBJ1-5, with unresolved D. Trimming pared 8 bases from V and 6 bases from J, leaving 20 bases between. In germline, CDR1 is SEHNR, CDR2 FQNEAQ (reference sequence). CDR3 length: 15 amino acids. CDR3 in amino acids: CASSDIREARQPQHF. The CDR3 nucleotides read TGTGCCAGCTCCGACATTAGGGAAGCTCGTCAGCCCCAGCATTTT.

The V gene is TRBV7-8, the J gene TRBJ2-5; no clear D gene. Trimming cost V 6 bases and J 4 bases, with 9 bases left between them. The germline V gene has CDR1 SGHVS and CDR2 FQNEAQ. The CDR3 extends over 12 amino acids. The CDR3 loop is CASSGLGETQYF. The CDR3, as DNA: TGTGCCAGCAGTGGGCTCGGAGAGACCCAGTACTTC.

DNA of the CDR3: TGTGCCAGCAGCCCCGGACCTTATAGCAATCAGCCCCAGCATTTT. This sequence encodes CASSPGPYSNQPQHF. The chain has TRBV6-6 and TRBJ1-5; D is undetermined. The CDR3 spans 15 residues. The V and J ends lost 6 bases and 0 bases respectively, with 12 bases between them. Germline V CDR1 and CDR2: MNHNY, SVGAGI (reference sequence).

This CDR3 is CASREGTGGGGELFF. Written as DNA, the CDR3 is TGTGCCAGCAGGGAAGGGACAGGGGGCGGCGGGGAGCTGTTTTTT. V gene TRBV27 combines with J gene TRBJ2-2, with 12 bases that match TRBD1. Germline values: CDR1 MNHEY, CDR2 SMNVEV (reference sequence). This CDR3 has 15 residues. The J segment lost 7 bases and the V segment lost 6 bases, leaving 6 bases of the junction unmatched.

V gene TRBV7-6 combines with J gene TRBJ2-1, with D possibly called TRBD1 or TRBD2 (5 bases each). The V and J ends lost 1 base and 4 bases respectively, with 14 bases between them. Looked up from germline, CDR1 is SGHVS and CDR2 is FNYEAQ. The CDR3 is 16 residues long. CDR3: CASSLEVGTAYNEQFF. The CDR3 DNA reads TGTGCCAGCAGCTTAGAAGTAGGGACGGCATACAATGAGCAGTTCTTC.

The chain has TRBV5-8 and TRBJ2-7; 8 bases align to TRBD2. CDR1 is SGHTS and CDR2 is YDEGEE in the germline V gene. This CDR3 has 16 residues. J gave up 1 base and V 3 bases, and 9 bases lay outside the gene matches. This CDR3 is CASSSGPSGRSYEQYF. In DNA, the CDR3 is TGTGCCAGCAGCTCGGGCCCTAGCGGGCGTTCCTACGAGCAGTACTTC.

The chain uses TRBV5-6 and TRBJ2-3, with TRBD2 matching over 8 bases. Germline V CDR1 and CDR2: SGHDT, YYEEEE. CDR3 length equals 15 residues. V lost 4 bases to trimming and J lost 2 bases; unmatched junction nucleotides: 6. The chain's CDR3 is CASSGPGLDTDTQYF. In DNA, the CDR3 is TGTGCCAGCAGCGGGCCGGGACTAGACACAGATACGCAGTATTTT. The variable domain in full, with the rest retrieved from reference TRBV5-6 and TRBJ2-3, is DAGVTQSPTHLIKTRGQQVTLRCSPKSGHDTVSWYQQALGQGPQFIFQYYEEEERQRGNFPDRFSGHQFPNYSSELNVNALLLGDSALYLCASSGPGLDTDTQYFGPGTRLTVL.

The chain carries TRBV6-5 and TRBJ2-6; possible D gene TRBD2, 6 bases. CDR1 and CDR2 (germline): MNHEY, SVGAGI. Trimming stripped 7 bases from V and 3 bases from J, with 10 bases between. The CDR3 is made up of 14 amino acids. CDR3 loop: CASTHGGGANVLTF. The CDR3 region has the DNA TGTGCCAGCACCCACGGGGGTGGGGCCAACGTCCTGACTTTC.

The V and J genes are TRBV7-6 and TRBJ2-7, with D possibly being TRBD1 (6 bases). The CDR3 extends over 14 amino acids. V lost 1 base and J 4 bases, leaving 11 bases between the germline ends. CDR1 and CDR2 (germline): SGHVS, FNYEAQ. The CDR3 sequence is CASSLDAGAYEQYF. The CDR3 DNA follows: TGTGCCAGCAGCTTAGACGCAGGGGCTTACGAGCAGTACTTC.

The rearrangement links TRBV5-1 to TRBJ1-2; D is ambiguous. Germline V gene sequence: CDR1 SGHRS, CDR2 YFSETQ. The CDR3 runs to 15 residues. V dropped 0 bases and J dropped 0 bases, with 9 bases sitting between them. DNA of the CDR3: TGCGCCAGCAGCTTGGTCACACCGGCTAACTATGGCTACACCTTC. Encoded protein: CASSLVTPANYGYTF. The full variable domain, completed using reference TRBV5-1 and TRBJ1-2, is KAGVTQTPRYLIKTRGQQVTLSCSPISGHRSVSWYQQTPGQGLQFLFEYFSETQRNKGNFPGRFSGRQFSNSRSEMNVSTLELGDSALYLCASSLVTPANYGYTFGSGTRLTVV.

The chain combines TRBV11-2 with TRBJ2-7; 7 bases are shared with TRBD1. With 5 bases clipped from V and 1 base from J, the junction kept 5 bases outside the gene matches. Germline values: CDR1 SGHAT, CDR2 FQNNGV. This CDR3 region has 14 residues. The CDR3 reads CASSDRASSYEQYF. For the CDR3, the DNA is TGTGCCAGCAGCGACAGGGCGAGTTCCTACGAGCAGTACTTC.